These T cell receptor beta chains were read from a single sample in a study of pediatric ulcerative colitis. This table comes from immunoSEQ multiplex PCR, and its TCRdb copy is limited to in-frame clones, with some not included. The sample carries 15,000 to 20,000 clones, 70% to 80% recorded once. Material for sequencing was gut tissue. These receptors were collected from a boy aged 5-17 years who was a control in a study of pediatric ulcerative colitis. CDR3s include the opening cysteine and the closing phenylalanine or tryptophan. The listing skips clone size in some rows; elsewhere it reads once, few, many or a size class.

>TRBV27|TRBJ1-5|-
CASSHQDQPQHF
>TRBV30|TRBJ2-3|once
CAWDPAGTDTQYF
>TRBV6-1|TRBJ2-3|-
CASSASPGLAGGPLGDTQYF
>TRBV5-1|TRBJ2-2|-
CASSLQSGNTGELFF
>TRBV7-8|TRBJ2-5|-
CASSSMQGVGETQYF
>TRBV6-5|TRBJ1-2|-
CASRTRWGDNYGYTF
>TRBV5-1|TRBJ2-1|-
CASSVRERGHYNEQFF
>TRBV5-1|TRBJ2-5|-
CASSLVGGDPQYF
>TRBV7-2|TRBJ2-2|-
CASSTGLAGGSGELFF
>TRBV7-2|TRBJ1-1|-
CASSLVFANTEAFF
>TRBV19|TRBJ2-3|-
CASSAQRGTQYF
>TRBV19|TRBJ1-1|-
CASSEDRVWTEAFF
>TRBV19|TRBJ2-3|-
CASSPDRNTDTQYF
>TRBV28|TRBJ2-7|few
CASSLVAGVSYEQYF
>TRBV5-4|TRBJ2-7|-
CASSAGSGQSKPQYF
>TRBV5-4|TRBJ1-1|once
CASRYPGGGTEAFF
>TRBV2|TRBJ2-1|-
CASRRSSGNNEQFF
>TRBV28|TRBJ2-7|-
CASSMYGASGNYEQYF
>TRBV5-6|TRBJ1-2|-
CASSLLAGGDYGYTF
>TRBV25-1|TRBJ2-1|-
CASSERGVGDNEQFF
>TRBV5-1|TRBJ1-1|-
CASSLARDSRGGTEAFF
>TRBV7-6|TRBJ1-4|-
CASNSYSAQSYNEKLFF
>TRBV27|TRBJ1-1|-
CASSSTGWNTEAFF
>TRBV18|TRBJ2-1|-
CASSAAGLGLGKGEQFF
>TRBV2|TRBJ2-1|once
CASRLAGGNNEQFF
>TRBV7-3|TRBJ2-3|-
CASSLDYTDTQYF
>TRBV5-6|TRBJ2-3|-
CASSFSTSGSTDTQYF